A selection of T cell receptor beta chains follows, all from one sample in a study of cytomegalovirus exposure and HLA in healthy donors. Only in-frame clones appear in the TCRdb table, and some are missing; sequencing was by immunoSEQ multiplex PCR. The sample gives around 110,000 clones, 88% of which show up once; more than 1.5% is in the top ten. Sample: PBMCs. The receptors originated from a woman under 30 in good health and CMV-seropositive. CDR3s include the opening cysteine and the closing phenylalanine or tryptophan. A D gene is named only where the DNA matches it firmly. Some rows mark clone size as missing; the rest say once, few, many or name a class of expanded clone.

D gene | clone size | J gene | V gene | CDR3 DNA | CDR3 protein
- | - | TRBJ2-2 | TRBV4-2 | TGTGCCAGCAGCCAAGATTTAGCGGCCGTGACCGGGGAGCTGTTTTTT | CASSQDLAAVTGELFF
- | - | TRBJ2-1 | TRBV5-6 | TGTGCCAGCACCACCTTGGTCGGGACTGCCGCTAATGAGCAGTTCTTC | CASTTLVGTAANEQFF
- | - | TRBJ1-2 | TRBV28 | TGTGCCAGCAGTTCGTCGACAGGCTTAGGCTACACCTTC | CASSSSTGLGYTF
TRBD2 | - | TRBJ2-7 | TRBV4-2 | TGTGCCAGCAGCCAAGGGGTTTTAGCGGGCCATTCATACGAGCAGTACTTC | CASSQGVLAGHSYEQYF
- | - | TRBJ2-5 | TRBV11-2 | TGTGCCAGCAGCCCGGGGTACCAAGAGACCCAGTACTTC | CASSPGYQETQYF
- | - | TRBJ1-5 | TRBV6-6 | TGTGCCAGCAGTTACGCCAGAAATCAGCCCCAGCATTTT | CASSYARNQPQHF
- | - | TRBJ2-1 | TRBV4-1 | TGCGCCAGCAGCCAAGCGGGGAGCTCCTACAATGAGCAGTTCTTC | CASSQAGSSYNEQFF
TRBD1 | - | TRBJ1-3 | TRBV4-1 | TGCGCCAGCAGCCAAACTGACAGGGAAGGAAACACCATATATTTT | CASSQTDREGNTIYF
TRBD1 | once | TRBJ1-4 | TRBV28 | TGTGCCGCAGGGACAGGGGGCACTAATGAAAAACTGTTTTTT | CAAGTGGTNEKLFF
- | few | TRBJ2-5 | TRBV6-5 | TGTGCCAGCAGTTACGGCGGGGAGACCCAGTACTTC | CASSYGGETQYF
TRBD2 | - | TRBJ2-1 | TRBV7-6 | TGTGCCAGCAGCTTAGTATTAGCTAGCGGGGGGCCCTACAATGAGCAGTTCTTC | CASSLVLASGGPYNEQFF
- | - | TRBJ1-4 | TRBV28 | TGTGCCAGCGGCGAGGGGGTTTTAACTAATGAAAAACTGTTTTTT | CASGEGVLTNEKLFF
- | few | TRBJ2-2 | TRBV6-4 | TGTGCCAGCAGTGACACGAGTGACTTCAACACCGGGGAGCTGTTTTTT | CASSDTSDFNTGELFF
TRBD2 | - | TRBJ2-1 | TRBV2 | TGTGCCAGCAGCCCCCGGCGAGCGGGGGATGGAAATGAGCAGTTCTTC | CASSPRRAGDGNEQFF
- | - | TRBJ2-3 | TRBV28 | TGTGCCAGCAGTTTTAGCACTAACACAGATACGCAGTATTTT | CASSFSTNTDTQYF
- | - | TRBJ1-2 | TRBV18 | TGTGCCAGCTCACCGACAGGTACCTATGGCTACACCTTC | CASSPTGTYGYTF
TRBD1 | - | TRBJ2-5 | TRBV10-3 | TGTGCCACAGGGACAGGGGGCCACCTCCAAGAGACCCAGTACTTC | CATGTGGHLQETQYF
TRBD1 | - | TRBJ2-2 | TRBV29-1 | TGCAGCGCCCGGGACAGGGATTCCACCGGGGAGCTGTTTTTT | CSARDRDSTGELFF
- | - | TRBJ1-4 | TRBV5-6 | TGTGCCAGCAGCTCACAGGGTGTGGGTGAAAAACTGTTTTTT | CASSSQGVGEKLFF
- | - | TRBJ2-1 | TRBV4-1 | TGCGCCAGCAGCCAAGACAGCTCGGGGAATGAGCAGTTCTTC | CASSQDSSGNEQFF
- | - | TRBJ2-7 | TRBV28 | TGTGCCAGCAGTCTGCAGGACTACGAGCAGTACTTC | CASSLQDYEQYF
TRBD1 | - | TRBJ1-4 | TRBV11-2 | TGTGCCAGCAGCTCATTAAAGGGACAGGGCGAAAAACTGTTTTTT | CASSSLKGQGEKLFF
TRBD1 | - | TRBJ1-2 | TRBV7-9 | TGTGCCAGCAGCTTCCGGACAGGCCTCTATGGCTACACCTTC | CASSFRTGLYGYTF
TRBD2 | - | TRBJ2-5 | TRBV7-2 | TGTGCCAGCAGCTTGGGACTAGCGGAAGAGACCCAGTACTTC | CASSLGLAEETQYF
- | - | TRBJ1-1 | TRBV29-1 | TGCAGCGTTGAAGATTTTGGCGGGGATGAAGCTTTCTTT | CSVEDFGGDEAFF
- | - | TRBJ1-1 | TRBV6-1 | TGTGCCAGCAGTGAAGTAGGTCGACAACCTGAAGCTTTCTTT | CASSEVGRQPEAFF
TRBD2 | - | TRBJ2-5 | TRBV25-1 | TGTGCCAGCAGTGAACGGTATACTAGCGGGGTGGAGACCCAGTACTTC | CASSERYTSGVETQYF
TRBD1 | once | TRBJ1-1 | TRBV19 | TGTGCCAGTAGTTTTACCGGGACAGGCACTGAAGCTTTCTTT | CASSFTGTGTEAFF
- | - | TRBJ1-3 | TRBV27 | TGTGCCAGCAGGGACAGCTCTGGAAACACCATATATTTT | CASRDSSGNTIYF
TRBD1 | - | TRBJ1-6 | TRBV6-4 | TGTGCCAGCAGGGCCGGGACAGATGGTTCACCCCTCCACTTT | CASRAGTDGSPLHF
- | - | TRBJ2-7 | TRBV5-4 | TGTGCCAGCAGCTCTAGCACGAGCTCCTACGAGCAGTACTTC | CASSSSTSSYEQYF
TRBD2 | - | TRBJ2-5 | TRBV19 | TGTGCCAGTAGTATAACGTCCGGGACTAGCGGGGTGTTCCAAGAGACCCAGTACTTC | CASSITSGTSGVFQETQYF
- | - | TRBJ2-1 | TRBV13 | TGTGCCAGCAGCTTAGGCCATCTCGACAGAAAGGGCGGTGAGCAGTTCTTC | CASSLGHLDRKGGEQFF
- | - | TRBJ1-2 | TRBV27 | TGTGCCAGCAGTTTTAAAGCCGGAGGCGACTATGGCTACACCTTC | CASSFKAGGDYGYTF
- | - | TRBJ2-7 | TRBV4-1 | TGCGCCAGCAGCCAAGCGGGGGACTACGAGCAGTACTTC | CASSQAGDYEQYF
- | - | TRBJ1-5 | TRBV6-5 | TGTGCCAGCTCCGAACGACAGTATAGCAATCAGCCCCAGCATTTT | CASSERQYSNQPQHF
- | - | TRBJ1-2 | TRBV29-1 | TGCAGCGTTGACCACACAGGCAACTATGGCTACACCTTC | CSVDHTGNYGYTF
TRBD2 | few | TRBJ2-3 | TRBV4-1 | TGCGCCAGCAGCCGGGAAGCGGGGGGGCCCGGAGATACGCAGTATTTT | CASSREAGGPGDTQYF
- | - | TRBJ2-5 | TRBV4-1 | TGCGCCAGCAGCCAGTCGGGAAAGGGTCAGAAAGAGACCCAGTACTTC | CASSQSGKGQKETQYF
- | - | TRBJ2-1 | TRBV28 | TGTGCCAGCAGTCCCTATCGCGACTGGTTGAGCTCCTACAATGAGCAGTTCTTC | CASSPYRDWLSSYNEQFF